The entry that follows covers one T cell receptor beta chain sequence. This record comes from a study of blood T cell repertoires in COVID-19. This CDR3 contains 14 residues. CDR1 and CDR2 (germline): MNHEY, SMNVEV (reference sequence). V was cut by 8 bases and J by 4 bases, with 15 bases left in between. Repertoires were generated with immunoSEQ multiplex PCR, while TCRdb's copy carries only in-frame clones and drops some. The sample contains 140,000 to 150,000 clones, roughly 90% of which appear only once. What was sequenced was PBMCs or T cells enriched from blood (not recorded which). This chain connects TRBV27 to TRBJ1-5, with a weak D call TRBD1 (6 bases). The source of this sequence is a man aged 50 to 59 who had recovered from COVID-19. In DNA, the CDR3 is TGTGCCAGCCGCCTGGGGGGGCCTAATCAGCCCCAGCATTTT. This codes for CASRLGGPNQPQHF.